This TCR beta chain emerged from a study of identifying expanded T cells in peripheral blood. Points from the study as a whole: Technical replicates showed 0.9 to 1.5 changed clones; around 2 weeks roughly 15; four weeks 19.

With respect to this clone: Its target is not known.

CDR3 length: 13 amino acids. Germline-derived CDR1 and CDR2 are MDHEN and SYDVKM. V was trimmed by 7 bases and J by 7 bases, leaving 14 bases between them. The data were produced by immunoSEQ multiplex PCR, yet TCRdb's version contains in-frame clones alone and is incomplete. The data show 85,000 to 120,000 clones, about 91% seen once. This clonotype originated in a person aged 18 to 75 in good health. The source material was blood. The gene calls are TRBV28 and TRBJ1-5, with a tentative D call TRBD1 (5 bases). The CDR3 loop is CASKSPGEQPQHF. CDR3 DNA: TGTGCCAGCAAATCACCGGGGGAACAGCCCCAGCATTTT.